Below, one T cell receptor beta chain is given with its context. There are a few counts of this clonotype. Its cognate antigen has yet to be identified. No clone much larger than this one lies a single base away; base qualities are absent. Read against the paper, the sample's treatment or condition label means: live attenuated yellow fever vaccine strain. At each blood-draw timepoint, two biological replicates of bulk PBMCs were collected. A standard Ficoll-Paque protocol was used to isolate PBMCs from peripheral blood. RNA was extracted with TriZol from bulk PBMCs, CD4 and CD8 fractions, and dextramer-positive and dextramer-negative fractions. The sample is drawn from a study of T cells after yellow fever vaccination (dated by TCRdb to the late 2010s). At the level of the whole study: Libraries from fractions with low cell numbers were prepared with the SMART-Seq v4 Ultra Low Input RNA kit. To follow T-cell clones before and after primary and booster YFV17D yellow fever vaccination, bulk TCR alpha and beta repertoires were sequenced over time. Two healthy male donors, one aged 18 to 30 and one aged 30 to 40 years, were included in the cohort. Bulk PBMC replicates and cell subsets were isolated from blood drawn at multiple timepoints before and after both primary and secondary immunization.

V is cut back by 5 bases and J by 15 bases, with 14 bases in the junction unmatched. Spanning cysteine to phenylalanine, the CDR3 consists of 14 amino acids. Only the CDR3 portion is preserved as DNA: 42 bases, with reading frame beginning at the first base. CDR1 and CDR2 (SGHTA, FQGNSA) derive from the germline V gene. TCR cDNA was synthesized by 5'RACE template switching, which introduced a universal primer site and unique molecular identifiers. Priming of cDNA synthesis was performed from both the TCR alpha and TCR beta constant segments. Library amplification used two PCR steps, and the second PCR step added sample barcodes and sequencing adapters. Sequencing of libraries was performed on Illumina HiSeq 2500 (2x100 bp) or NovaSeq (2x150 bp). As for how the authors treated the data: MIGEC handled demultiplexing of reads and collapsing into UMI consensus sequences, while MiXCR performed V(D)J alignment. Using edgeR on replicate PBMC samples, clonotypes were called vaccine-responding if FDR was below 0.01 and the log2 fold change was above 5 up to day 15. CD4 or CD8 identity was assigned to each bulk clonotype according to whether the clonotype was present at higher abundance in the sequenced CD4 repertoire or the sequenced CD8 repertoire. In-frame beta chains were kept once TCRdb had trimmed the public reads at Q25 with fastp and called clones with MiXCR. When rows share a CDR3 protein, they turn into one entry using the most common DNA and genes. TCRdb's processing, not the authors', yielded these V and J calls. Here the sample has 300,000 to 400,000 distinct CDR3 sequences; 8.5% to 10% occur a single time. The ten largest clones capture more than 15% of the sample.

What the study reported, not specific to this receptor: A small fraction of clonotypes appeared in both the CD4 and CD8 compartments, likely as a result of convergent recombination. After the booster, most clones that had expanded after primary vaccination were detected again (about 95% of CD4 and around nine tenths of CD8), suggesting broad maintenance of memory. Computational filtering was required because FACS-sorted repertoires could contain abundant contaminating clonotypes from the bulk population. Because only two donors were included in the study, the extent to which the findings can be generalized is limited. The secondary T-cell response was found to be weaker but faster than the primary response, with a peak reached on day 5 rather than on day 15.

This TCR was sampled from a man between 18 and 29 years old who received the YFV17D yellow fever vaccine. The input for sequencing was PBMCs, taken on the day of the first yellow fever vaccination. The rearranged chain carries TRBV7-2 and TRBJ2-1, and TRBD1 matches 9 of the central bases. The nucleotides read TGTGCCAGCAGCCCGGGACAGGGTATGGGTTCTTGGTTCTTC. Its protein is CASSPGQGMGSWFF.